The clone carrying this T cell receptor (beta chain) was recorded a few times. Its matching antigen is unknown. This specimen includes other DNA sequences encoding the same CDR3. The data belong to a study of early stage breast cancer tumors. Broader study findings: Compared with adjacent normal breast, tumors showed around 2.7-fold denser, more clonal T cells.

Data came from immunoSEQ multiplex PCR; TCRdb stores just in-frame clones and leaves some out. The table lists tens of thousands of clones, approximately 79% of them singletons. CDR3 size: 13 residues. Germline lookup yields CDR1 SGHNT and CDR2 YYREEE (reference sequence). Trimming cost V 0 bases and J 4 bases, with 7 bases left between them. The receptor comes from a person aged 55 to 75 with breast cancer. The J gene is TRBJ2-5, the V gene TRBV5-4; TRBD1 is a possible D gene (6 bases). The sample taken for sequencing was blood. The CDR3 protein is CASSLVGGETQYF. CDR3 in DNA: TGTGCCAGCAGCTTGGTAGGGGGAGAGACCCAGTACTTC.